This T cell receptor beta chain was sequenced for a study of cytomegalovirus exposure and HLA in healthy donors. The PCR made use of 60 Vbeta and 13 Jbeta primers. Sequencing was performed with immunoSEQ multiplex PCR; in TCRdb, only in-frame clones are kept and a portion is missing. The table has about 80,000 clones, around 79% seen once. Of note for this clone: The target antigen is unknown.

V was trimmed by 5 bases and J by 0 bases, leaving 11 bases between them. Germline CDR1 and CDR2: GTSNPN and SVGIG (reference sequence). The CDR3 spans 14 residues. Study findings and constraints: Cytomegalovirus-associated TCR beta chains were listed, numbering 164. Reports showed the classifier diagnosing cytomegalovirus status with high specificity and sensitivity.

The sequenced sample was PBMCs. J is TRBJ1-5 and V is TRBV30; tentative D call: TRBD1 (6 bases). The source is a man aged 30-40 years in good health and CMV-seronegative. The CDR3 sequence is CAWSQGHSNQPQHF. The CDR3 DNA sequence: TGTGCCTGGTCGCAGGGACATAGCAATCAGCCCCAGCATTTT.